This entry concerns a single T cell receptor beta chain. Germline V gene sequence: CDR1 LNHNV, CDR2 YYDKDF (reference sequence). This CDR3 has 15 amino acids. V lost 0 bases and J 5 bases, leaving 13 bases between the germline ends. This sample was taken from a study of blood T cell repertoires in COVID-19. Some clones are missing from TCRdb's copy, which holds only in-frame ones; the method was immunoSEQ multiplex PCR. Of about 42,000 clones listed, 77% were seen once; the top ten hold over 25%. The sequenced material came from peripheral blood. The clonotype originates from a woman between 65 and 79 years old with acute or convalescent COVID-19. V usage is TRBV15 and J usage is TRBJ2-5, with D uncertain. DNA of the CDR3: TGTGCCACCAGCAGAGATAACCCCTCGAGGGAGACCCAGTACTTC. It encodes CATSRDNPSRETQYF.